This T cell receptor beta chain was recovered during a study of blood T cell repertoires in COVID-19. Data came from immunoSEQ multiplex PCR; TCRdb stores just in-frame clones and leaves some out. The sample has 150,000 to 200,000 clones; roughly 85% are singletons. This clone was seen a single time. The CDR3 length is 12 residues. V shed 1 base and J shed 4 bases, with 2 bases lying between them. The clonotype comes from a man aged 60 to 75 with acute or convalescent COVID-19. V is TRBV12-3 or TRBV12-4 and J is TRBJ2-1; D not certain. The material sequenced was peripheral blood. The CDR3 spells CASSLVYNEQFF. The CDR3 DNA is TGTGCCAGCAGTTTAGTATACAATGAGCAGTTCTTC.